Listed here are 14 T cell receptor beta chains from one sample, sequenced in a study of blood T cell repertoires in COVID-19 (dated by TCRdb to about 2020). The library was generated by the immunoSEQ multiplex PCR assay. In its TCRdb copy, this immuneACCESS table keeps in-frame sequences only and misses some clones. Where compared with another copy, unresolved V genes explain less than half of these, and the others have no known cause. The sample table contains around 250,000 clones; only one count was recorded for 83% of them. The ten largest clones add up to roughly 8.6% of the sample. The material sequenced was peripheral blood. These receptors all come from a man in his forties with active or convalescent COVID-19.

Only one count was recorded for this clone. The chain links TRBV30 to TRBJ1-2; 7 bases fit TRBD1. Germline assignment: CDR1 GTSNPN and CDR2 SVGIG (reference sequence). CDR3 length: 14 residues. V lost 7 bases, J lost 4 bases, and 12 bases stayed unmatched. CDR3 nucleotide sequence: TGTGCCTTTTACAGGGGTTTACAGGGCTATGGCTACACCTTC. It translates to CAFYRGLQGYGYTF.

This clone occurred once. The chain links TRBV11-2 to TRBJ1-1; D ambiguous. This CDR3 spans 13 amino acids. Looked up from germline, CDR1 is SGHAT and CDR2 is FQNNGV. The germline V and J ends were trimmed by 2 bases and 3 bases, with 7 bases remaining between them. CDR3 in DNA: TGTGCCAGCAGCTTAACAGAAGACACTGAAGCTTTCTTT. Residues: CASSLTEDTEAFF.

CDR3 DNA sequence: TGTGCCAGCAGTGAAGGGGGCGTTCGCCTGGACGAGCAGTACTTC. Its translation is CASSEGGVRLDEQYF. J is TRBJ2-7 and V is TRBV25-1, with D perhaps TRBD1 (6 bases). Trimming removed 2 bases at V and 5 bases at J, with 16 bases between. The CDR3 totals 15 residues. Germline lookup yields CDR1 MGHDK and CDR2 SYGVNS.

The CDR3 is CASSQLGGPTDTQYF. The CDR3 DNA reads TGTGCCAGCAGTCAATTAGGGGGTCCCACAGATACGCAGTATTTT. The genes are TRBV2 and TRBJ2-3; tentatively, D is TRBD1 (6 bases). The CDR3 has 15 amino acids. The V end was cut by 5 bases, the J end by 2 bases, with 14 bases between. From germline, CDR1 is SNHLY and CDR2 FYNNEI. The variable domain in full, completed from reference TRBV2 and TRBJ2-3, reads EPEVTQTPSHQVTQMGQEVILRCVPISNHLYFYWYRQILGQKVEFLVSFYNNEISEKSEIFDDQFSVERPDGSNFTLKIRSTKLEDSAMYFCASSQLGGPTDTQYFGPGTRLTVL.

V gene TRBV5-4 combines with J gene TRBJ2-1; D may be TRBD2 (7 bases). Germline loops: CDR1 SGHNT, CDR2 YYREEE (reference sequence). V lost 0 bases, J lost 15 bases, and 16 bases lay in between. The CDR3 runs 13 residues. The CDR3 nucleotides are TGTGCCAGCAGCTTGGAGGGGAGGGACAATACGTTCTTC. It encodes CASSLEGRDNTFF. Supplemented by reference TRBV5-4 and TRBJ2-1, the full variable domain reads ETGVTQSPTHLIKTRGQQVTLRCSSQSGHNTVSWYQQALGQGPQFIFQYYREEENGRGNFPPRFSGLQFPNYSSELNVNALELDDSALYLCASSLEGRDNTFFGPGTRLTVL.

The chain couples TRBV24-1 to TRBJ2-7, with 9 bases fitting TRBD1. From germline, CDR1 is KGHDR and CDR2 SFDVKD. The CDR3 has 15 residues. Trimming at V came to 2 bases and at J to 2 bases, leaving 3 bases not matched to a gene. CDR3: CATSDSGTGPYEQYF. In DNA, the CDR3 is TGTGCCACCAGTGATTCAGGGACAGGGCCCTACGAGCAGTACTTC.

This rearrangement joins TRBV3-1 (or the pseudogene TRBV3-2) to TRBJ2-7; 13 nucleotides align to TRBD2. The CDR3 is 15 residues long. CDR1 and CDR2 (germline): LGHDT, YNNKEL (reference sequence). V shed 2 bases, J shed 6 bases, and the junction held 4 bases outside the gene matches. CDR3 nucleotide sequence: TGTGCCAGCAGCCAACCGGGACTAGCGGGATCCGAGCAGTACTTC. Translation: CASSQPGLAGSEQYF.

This chain uses TRBV10-3 with TRBJ1-1, with D unclear. CDR1 and CDR2 from the germline V gene are ENHRY and SYGVKD. CDR3 length: 12 amino acids. With 11 bases removed from V and 1 base from J, the gap between germline ends came to 11 bases. The CDR3 here is CASREGNTEAFF. The CDR3 coding sequence is TGTGCCTCCAGAGAGGGGAACACTGAAGCTTTCTTT.

V usage is TRBV3-1 (or the pseudogene TRBV3-2) and J usage is TRBJ1-6, with no clear D. The germline gives CDR1 LGHDT, CDR2 YNNKEL (reference sequence). V was shortened by 2 bases and J by 0 bases, with 5 bases between the two germline ends. This CDR3 region has 15 residues. The CDR3 loop reads CASSQTISYNSPLHF. CDR3 nucleotide sequence: TGTGCCAGCAGCCAAACTATCTCCTATAATTCACCCCTCCACTTT.

The J gene is TRBJ1-1, the V gene TRBV10-3; TRBD1 aligns across 7 bases. Unmatched junction bases numbered 8, after V lost 6 bases and J lost 4 bases. The CDR3 is made up of 14 amino acids. Germline assignment: CDR1 ENHRY and CDR2 SYGVKD. CDR3 region: CAIRTRQGGTEAFF. Here the CDR3 DNA reads TGTGCCATCAGGACAAGACAGGGCGGCACTGAAGCTTTCTTT.

CDR3 sequence reads: CASSLGQIAGDRSYEQYF. CDR3 nucleotide sequence: TGTGCCAGCAGCTTAGGCCAGATAGCGGGAGATAGATCCTACGAGCAGTACTTC. The gene calls are TRBV7-2 and TRBJ2-7, with 9 bases matching TRBD2. Germline trimming cut 1 base from V and 1 base from J; bases unmatched to any gene: 11. Germline CDR1 is SGHTA and CDR2 is FQGNSA. The CDR3 covers 18 residues.

This rearrangement joins TRBV2 to TRBJ2-2; the D gene is possibly TRBD1 (5 bases). Germline CDR1 and CDR2: SNHLY and FYNNEI. Trimming shortened V by 4 bases and J by 1 base, and 10 bases separated the two germline ends. This CDR3 has 15 amino acids. For the CDR3, the DNA is TGTGCCAGCAGTGGCGTCACAGGGAACACCGGGGAGCTGTTTTTT. Translation gives CASSGVTGNTGELFF.

The J gene is TRBJ2-1, the V gene TRBV12-3 or TRBV12-4, with D possibly matching TRBD1 (5 bases). Trimming removed 3 bases at V and 7 bases at J, with 7 bases between. This CDR3 has 12 residues. The CDR3 region has the DNA TGTGCCAGCAGTTTTAGGGGTAATGAGCAGTTCTTC. Encoded protein: CASSFRGNEQFF.

The chain uses TRBV25-1 and TRBJ2-4; unclear D gene. Germline CDR1 reads MGHDK; CDR2 reads SYGVNS. The CDR3 runs 13 residues. The ends were cut back, 1 base at V and 11 bases at J, with 12 bases in the middle. The CDR3 DNA reads TGTGCCAGCAGTGAATTCAGTGATCCTCTTCAGTACTTC. The encoded protein is CASSEFSDPLQYF.